This is a list of T cell receptor beta chains from one sample in a study of T cell repertoires in cytomegalovirus infection. TCRdb reprocessed the reads with MiXCR, giving one entry per CDR3 protein. The data contain roughly 320,000 distinct CDR3 sequences, 9.5% of them singletons. Sequencing was done on a sample of PBMCs. The receptors shown here come from a human donor in good health (CMV status not recorded). Some clones in this sample may be carry-over from other donors' samples. Each CDR3 is given with its conserved first and last residue. D genes are given only for firm matches. Rows give clone size only sometimes, using once, few, many, or a class for an expanded clone.

CDR3	DNA	D	J	V	size
CATQGSSNQPQHF	TGTGCCACCCAAGGCTCCAGCAATCAGCCCCAGCATTTT	-	TRBJ1-5	TRBV10-3	few
CASSSGGRAQETQYF	TGTGCCAGCAGTTCGGGGGGGCGAGCTCAAGAGACCCAGTACTTC	TRBD2	TRBJ2-5	TRBV6-1	few
CASSRDGWETQYF	TGTGCCAGCAGCCGAGACGGGTGGGAGACCCAGTACTTC	-	TRBJ2-5	TRBV3-1	-
CASSRDHTDTQYF	TGTGCCAGCAGCCGGGACCACACAGATACGCAGTATTTT	-	TRBJ2-3	TRBV7-2	many
CASSIRTSGRGSYEQYF	TGCGCCAGCAGCATTCGGACTAGCGGGAGGGGATCCTACGAGCAGTACTTC	TRBD2	TRBJ2-7	TRBV5-1	few
CASSLGSAGSGYTF	TGTGCCAGCAGTTTAGGTTCCGCTGGGTCGGGCTACACCTTC	-	TRBJ1-2	TRBV27	-
CSARDEGEQYF	TGCAGTGCTAGAGATGAGGGCGAGCAGTACTTC	-	TRBJ2-7	TRBV20-1	-
CASSLLVDLDEQFF	TGTGCCAGCAGCTTACTAGTGGATTTGGATGAGCAGTTCTTC	-	TRBJ2-1	TRBV5-6	few
CASSASASGSWETQYF	TGTGCCAGCAGTGCGTCGGCTAGCGGGAGTTGGGAGACCCAGTACTTC	TRBD2	TRBJ2-5	TRBV2	few
CASSQDRENNEQFF	TGCGCCAGCAGCCAAGACAGGGAAAACAATGAGCAGTTCTTC	-	TRBJ2-1	TRBV4-1	few
CASSDSPSGANVLTF	TGTGCCAGCAGCGACAGTCCCTCTGGGGCCAACGTCCTGACTTTC	-	TRBJ2-6	TRBV3-1	-
CASSQFGPGGEAFF	TGTGCCAGCAGCCAATTTGGACCCGGGGGTGAAGCTTTCTTT	-	TRBJ1-1	TRBV7-8	many
CASSRRDSWEGDTQYF	TGTGCCAGCAGCCGCCGGGACTCCTGGGAAGGTGATACGCAGTATTTT	-	TRBJ2-3	TRBV7-2	many
CASSSPGPGREYYEQYF	TGTGCCAGCAGCTCCCCGGGGCCAGGGAGGGAATACTACGAGCAGTACTTC	TRBD2	TRBJ2-7	TRBV5-4	-
CASSLDKGHRGYTF	TGTGCCAGCAGCTTAGACAAGGGACATCGGGGCTACACCTTC	-	TRBJ1-2	TRBV7-2	many
CASSLGTGRGPQPQHF	TGTGCCAGCAGCTTGGGGACAGGGAGGGGACCTCAGCCCCAGCATTTT	TRBD1	TRBJ1-5	TRBV5-8	few
CASSLVGDYNSPLHF	TGTGCCAGCAGCTTAGTCGGGGATTATAATTCACCCCTCCACTTT	-	TRBJ1-6	TRBV7-2	many
CASSFGGGAKNEQFF	TGTGCCAGCAGTTTCGGCGGGGGGGCAAAGAATGAGCAGTTCTTC	TRBD2	TRBJ2-1	TRBV12-3/TRBV12-4	few
CASSLNRGVRQYF	TGTGCCAGCAGTTTGAACAGGGGGGTTCGGCAGTATTTT	TRBD1	TRBJ2-3	TRBV12-3/TRBV12-4	few
CASSPRAPGETANEKLFF	TGTGCCAGCTCACCACGGGCCCCAGGGGAGACGGCTAATGAAAAACTGTTTTTT	-	TRBJ1-4	TRBV18	-
CASSRQLAGQGSGYTF	TGTGCCAGCAGCCGCCAACTTGCGGGACAGGGAAGTGGCTACACCTTC	TRBD1	TRBJ1-2	TRBV7-2	many
CASSLGGVGRDTEAFF	TGTGCCAGCAGCTTAGGGGGGGTGGGGCGGGACACTGAAGCTTTCTTT	-	TRBJ1-1	TRBV7-2	many
CASSHNRGTEAFF	TGTGCCAGCAGCCACAACAGGGGCACTGAAGCTTTCTTT	TRBD1	TRBJ1-1	TRBV7-2	few
CATSDLHGLADSTDTQYF	TGTGCCACCAGTGATTTGCATGGCCTAGCGGATAGCACAGATACGCAGTATTTT	TRBD2	TRBJ2-3	TRBV24-1	many
CASSPMGGFAEAFF	TGTGCCAGCAGCCCGATGGGGGGCTTCGCTGAAGCTTTCTTT	-	TRBJ1-1	TRBV12-3/TRBV12-4	many
CASSPQGRAFF	TGTGCCAGCAGCCCACAGGGTCGGGCTTTCTTT	-	TRBJ1-1	TRBV12-3/TRBV12-4	many
CASGIRDRSWSNQPQHF	TGTGCCAGCGGAATCCGGGACAGGTCCTGGAGCAATCAGCCCCAGCATTTT	TRBD1	TRBJ1-5	TRBV28	many
CASRRIAGLSSYEQYF	TGTGCCAGCAGACGTATAGCGGGCCTGAGCTCCTACGAGCAGTACTTC	TRBD2	TRBJ2-7	TRBV5-5	few
CASNDPGQVTSETQYF	TGTGCCAGCAATGACCCGGGACAGGTAACTTCAGAGACCCAGTACTTC	TRBD1	TRBJ2-5	TRBV6-6	few
CSARAQGAQVGGYTF	TGCAGTGCTAGGGCACAGGGGGCCCAGGTTGGGGGCTACACCTTC	TRBD1	TRBJ1-2	TRBV20-1	-
CASSPEVSGPEETQYF	TGTGCCAGCAGCCCAGAAGTTTCAGGTCCTGAAGAGACCCAGTACTTC	-	TRBJ2-5	TRBV5-6	-
CASSYSNASRPDEQFF	TGTGCCAGCAGTTACTCGAATGCCTCCCGACCCGATGAGCAGTTCTTC	-	TRBJ2-1	TRBV6-2/TRBV6-3	many
CASSKPKGSYNEQFF	TGTGCCAGCAGCAAGCCGAAGGGCTCCTACAATGAGCAGTTCTTC	-	TRBJ2-1	TRBV27	-
CASSLGASGGAGDTQYF	TGTGCCAGCAGCTTAGGGGCTAGCGGGGGGGCCGGAGATACGCAGTATTTT	TRBD2	TRBJ2-3	TRBV7-6	many
CSAKTGLAGGTGSYEQYF	TGCAGTGCTAAGACGGGACTAGCGGGAGGAACGGGCTCCTACGAGCAGTACTTC	TRBD2	TRBJ2-7	TRBV20-1	many
CASSLIARYNEQFF	TGTGCCAGCAGCTTAATAGCGCGGTACAATGAGCAGTTCTTC	-	TRBJ2-1	TRBV7-3	many
CASSSSQWTGENYGYTF	TGTGCCAGCAGTTCAAGCCAATGGACAGGGGAAAACTATGGCTACACCTTC	TRBD1	TRBJ1-2	TRBV12-3/TRBV12-4	many
CATYRGGRMNTEAFF	TGTGCCACATATCGAGGGGGTAGAATGAACACTGAAGCTTTCTTT	-	TRBJ1-1	TRBV7-9	many
CASSSGLNTGELFF	TGCGCCAGCAGCTCGGGACTTAACACCGGGGAGCTGTTTTTT	-	TRBJ2-2	TRBV4-3	many
CASSKYGAVITGELFF	TGTGCCAGCAGCAAGTATGGAGCGGTTATCACCGGGGAGCTGTTTTTT	-	TRBJ2-2	TRBV6-1	few
CASSLETVTSTDTQYF	TGTGCCAGCAGCTTAGAAACAGTTACTAGCACAGATACGCAGTATTTT	-	TRBJ2-3	TRBV7-2	many
CANPGQGACNEKLFF	TGTGCCAACCCGGGACAGGGGGCCTGTAATGAAAAACTGTTTTTT	TRBD1	TRBJ1-4	TRBV5-4	-